Listed below are T cell receptor beta chains from one sample, sequenced in a study of neurological immune-mediated disorders. MiXCR was run by TCRdb on the 5' RACE reads, yielding one entry per CDR3 protein. The data hold about 46,000 distinct CDR3 sequences, with 3.5% to 5.5% observed a single time. Sequencing was performed on PBMCs. Every receptor here comes from an older woman with multiple sclerosis. The CDR3 runs from the conserved cysteine through the conserved F or W. The D gene is left open where the match is weak. Only some rows state a clone size, as once, few, many or a class for expanded clones.

V	J	D	size	CDR3	DNA
TRBV5-1	TRBJ2-5	TRBD2	NA	CASSFREGQETQYF	TGCGCCAGCAGCTTTCGGGAGGGCCAAGAGACCCAGTACTTC
TRBV12-3/TRBV12-4	TRBJ1-1	NA	few	CASSSENLLNTEAFF	TGTGCCAGCAGTTCAGAGAACCTCTTGAACACTGAAGCTTTCTTT
TRBV2	TRBJ2-4	TRBD1	many	CASSSGQVQRDQYF	TGTGCCAGCAGTTCGGGACAGGTCCAACGAGATCAGTACTTC
TRBV20-1	TRBJ2-7	NA	NA	CSARTISSYEQYF	TGCAGTGCTAGGACAATCAGCTCCTACGAGCAGTACTTC
TRBV7-2	TRBJ2-5	NA	many	CASSWGTAVETQYF	TGTGCCAGCAGCTGGGGGACGGCGGTGGAGACCCAGTACTTC
TRBV20-1	TRBJ2-3	NA	many	CSAPASPTRDTQYF	TGCAGTGCTCCGGCCAGTCCCACCAGAGATACGCAGTATTTT
TRBV20-1	TRBJ2-5	TRBD1	many	CSARRQGAAETQYF	TGCAGTGCTAGGAGGCAGGGGGCTGCAGAGACCCAGTACTTC
TRBV27	TRBJ2-5	TRBD1	NA	CASQPRQGVKTQYF	TGTGCCAGCCAGCCGAGACAGGGCGTAAAGACCCAGTACTTC
TRBV20-1	TRBJ1-1	NA	few	CSASTGGTEAFF	TGCAGTGCTAGTACTGGGGGAACTGAAGCTTTCTTT
TRBV10-3	TRBJ2-3	NA	few	CAISEITDTQYF	TGTGCCATCAGTGAGATAACAGATACGCAGTATTTT
TRBV12-3/TRBV12-4	TRBJ1-4	NA	NA	CASTRAGGWKLFF	TGTGCCAGCACCAGGGCGGGGGGGTGGAAACTGTTTTTT
TRBV24-1	TRBJ1-5	NA	many	CATSDPDLRAQHF	TGTGCCACCAGTGACCCAGACCTTCGGGCCCAGCATTTT
TRBV24-1	TRBJ2-2	NA	many	CATSDLSPTGELFF	TGTGCCACCAGTGATTTGAGCCCGACCGGGGAGCTGTTTTTT
TRBV7-9	TRBJ1-1	TRBD1	many	CASSLAGTAEAFF	TGTGCCAGCAGCTTAGCAGGGACAGCTGAAGCTTTCTTT
TRBV5-1	TRBJ2-6	NA	many	CASSLEPAGANVLTF	TGCGCCAGCAGCTTGGAGCCGGCTGGGGCCAACGTCCTGACTTTC
TRBV28	TRBJ2-7	TRBD1	many	CASLTRDRAHEQYF	TGTGCCAGCCTTACCCGGGACAGGGCCCACGAGCAGTACTTC
TRBV11-2	TRBJ1-1	NA	NA	CASSLVATEAFF	TGTGCCAGCAGCCTCGTGGCGACTGAAGCTTTCTTT
TRBV9	TRBJ1-6	NA	many	CASSESGDSNSPLHF	TGTGCCAGCAGTGAGTCCGGCGACAGTAATTCACCCCTCCACTTT
TRBV20-1	TRBJ2-5	TRBD1	many	CSAPKTGRTQETQYF	TGCAGTGCTCCCAAGACAGGGCGAACGCAAGAGACCCAGTACTTC
TRBV24-1	TRBJ2-1	NA	many	CATSGAGVVLNNEQFF	TGTGCCACCAGTGGGGCAGGGGTAGTTTTGAACAATGAGCAGTTCTTC
TRBV5-1	TRBJ1-3	NA	many	CASSLNSVPANTIYF	TGCGCCAGCAGCTTAAATTCAGTACCCGCAAACACCATATATTTT
TRBV7-2	TRBJ2-7	NA	NA	CASSPNSGFKQYF	TGTGCCAGCAGCCCTAATTCGGGCTTTAAGCAGTACTTC
TRBV27	TRBJ2-5	NA	few	CASSPPRRGGQETQYF	TGTGCCAGCAGTCCCCCGAGGAGGGGGGGCCAAGAGACCCAGTACTTC
TRBV7-9	TRBJ2-3	NA	many	CASRPSSVSTDTQYF	TGTGCCAGCAGACCTTCTAGCGTGAGCACAGATACGCAGTATTTT
TRBV20-1	TRBJ1-4	NA	few	CSAPPGGTGGEKLFF	TGCAGTGCTCCACCGGGGGGGACGGGGGGTGAAAAACTGTTTTTT
TRBV12-3/TRBV12-4	TRBJ2-5	NA	NA	CASSLKGRGRETQYF	TGTGCCAGCAGCCTAAAGGGACGAGGGAGAGAGACCCAGTACTTC
TRBV5-1	TRBJ2-4	NA	few	CASSPRTAKNIQYF	TGCGCCAGCAGCCCGCGGACAGCCAAAAACATTCAGTACTTC
TRBV7-2	TRBJ1-4	NA	many	CASSLSGGTNEKLFF	TGTGCCAGCAGCTTGTCGGGGGGAACTAATGAAAAACTGTTTTTT
TRBV20-1	TRBJ1-1	TRBD1	many	CSARALTGGNTEAFF	TGCAGTGCTAGGGCTCTGACAGGGGGTAACACTGAAGCTTTCTTT
TRBV20-1	TRBJ2-1	NA	few	CSAFRAYGNEQFF	TGCAGTGCCTTTCGAGCCTACGGCAATGAGCAGTTCTTC
TRBV20-1	TRBJ2-5	NA	many	CSAGTRTGVGQETQYF	TGCAGTGCTGGAACGCGGACGGGTGTAGGACAAGAGACCCAGTACTTC
TRBV3-1	TRBJ1-6	NA	many	CASSQGQAPLNF	TGTGCCAGCAGCCAAGGACAGGCGCCCCTCAACTTT
TRBV4-3	TRBJ1-2	TRBD1	few	CASSQDTGTGGDGYTF	TGCGCCAGCAGCCAAGATACCGGGACAGGGGGAGATGGCTACACCTTC
TRBV7-3	TRBJ2-7	NA	NA	CASSQNGGHYEQYF	TGTGCCAGCAGCCAAAATGGGGGTCACTACGAGCAGTACTTC
TRBV7-8	TRBJ2-2	NA	few	CASSLGRAVGTGELFF	TGTGCCAGCAGCTTAGGGAGGGCCGTGGGCACCGGGGAGCTGTTTTTT
TRBV7-9	TRBJ1-1	NA	many	CASSLVGGATEAFF	TGTGCCAGCAGCTTAGTTGGCGGGGCCACTGAAGCTTTCTTT
TRBV29-1	TRBJ1-4	NA	many	CSVGQTTNEKLFF	TGCAGCGTCGGTCAGACAACTAATGAAAAACTGTTTTTT
TRBV5-1	TRBJ1-1	NA	NA	CASSNWGDRGTEAFF	TGCGCCAGCAGCAACTGGGGGGATCGGGGGACTGAAGCTTTCTTT
TRBV15	TRBJ1-4	NA	many	CATSRDQVTGRGWGSDEKLFF	TGTGCCACCAGCAGAGATCAAGTTACAGGCAGGGGATGGGGGTCTGACGAAAAACTGTTTTTT
TRBV5-1	TRBJ2-1	NA	many	CASSPRAGDSYNEQFF	TGCGCCAGCAGCCCCCGGGCAGGCGACTCCTACAATGAGCAGTTCTTC
TRBV7-2	TRBJ1-1	NA	NA	CASSLIGGQNTEAFF	TGTGCCAGCAGCTTAATCGGCGGGCAGAACACTGAAGCTTTCTTT
TRBV20-1	TRBJ2-1	TRBD2	many	CSARERLAGGPGNEQFF	TGCAGTGCTAGAGAACGGTTAGCGGGAGGGCCGGGTAATGAGCAGTTCTTC
TRBV6-6	TRBJ1-5	NA	many	CAGNQGSYQPQHF	TGTGCCGGAAATCAGGGTTCGTATCAGCCCCAGCATTTT
TRBV5-1	TRBJ2-3	NA	NA	CASSPSGAPDTQYF	TGCGCCAGCAGCCCGTCTGGGGCACCAGATACGCAGTATTTT
TRBV6-2/TRBV6-3	TRBJ2-1	NA	few	CASSYSGRAVNEQFF	TGTGCCAGCAGTTACTCGGGCCGAGCGGTCAATGAGCAGTTCTTC
TRBV7-2	TRBJ2-5	NA	few	CASSLSQGGLVETQYF	TGTGCCAGCAGCTTAAGTCAGGGGGGTCTCGTGGAGACCCAGTACTTC
TRBV3-1	TRBJ2-5	NA	few	CASSQDHIRQETQYF	TGTGCCAGCAGCCAAGATCATATAAGACAAGAGACCCAGTACTTC
TRBV28	TRBJ1-2	TRBD1	many	CASSLGGAGTGGYGYTF	TGTGCCAGCAGTTTAGGGGGCGCGGGTACAGGGGGCTATGGCTACACCTTC
TRBV24-1	TRBJ2-3	TRBD2	many	CATSEATSGRSGNTQYF	TGTGCCACCAGTGAAGCGACTAGCGGGCGCTCAGGGAATACGCAGTATTTT
TRBV7-2	TRBJ1-2	NA	NA	CASSLRLTVYGYTF	TGTGCCAGCAGCTTACGCCTGACAGTCTATGGCTACACCTTC
TRBV10-1	TRBJ2-3	TRBD2	NA	CASSDSLLAGTDTQYF	TGCGCCAGCAGTGATTCGTTACTAGCGGGCACAGATACGCAGTATTTT
TRBV29-1	TRBJ2-3	NA	many	CSVGHRDPGDTQYF	TGCAGCGTTGGGCACAGGGACCCGGGAGATACGCAGTATTTT
TRBV20-1	TRBJ2-3	NA	many	CSASRTPDTQYF	TGCAGTGCTTCTCGTACACCAGATACGCAGTATTTT
TRBV29-1	TRBJ2-6	NA	many	CSVEGAGANVLTF	TGCAGCGTTGAAGGGGCTGGGGCCAACGTCCTGACTTTC
TRBV4-3	TRBJ2-7	TRBD1	NA	CASSQDRDRGYEQYF	TGCGCCAGCAGCCAGGACCGGGACAGGGGCTACGAGCAGTACTTC
TRBV3-1	TRBJ2-1	NA	few	CASSLGGGFDYNEQFF	TGTGCCAGCAGCCTAGGGGGAGGCTTCGATTACAATGAGCAGTTCTTC
TRBV7-8	TRBJ2-2	TRBD2	many	CASSLGLASGELFF	TGTGCCAGCAGCTTGGGACTAGCATCCGGGGAGCTGTTTTTT
TRBV5-8	TRBJ2-1	NA	many	CASSLTTPQFF	TGTGCCAGCAGCTTGACGACTCCCCAGTTCTTC
TRBV12-3/TRBV12-4	TRBJ2-2	TRBD2	NA	CASGLETVGGDTGELFF	TGTGCCAGCGGACTAGAGACGGTTGGAGGTGACACCGGGGAGCTGTTTTTT
TRBV5-1	TRBJ2-1	TRBD1	NA	CASIPDDRVNEQFF	TGCGCCAGCATCCCGGATGACAGGGTAAATGAGCAGTTCTTC